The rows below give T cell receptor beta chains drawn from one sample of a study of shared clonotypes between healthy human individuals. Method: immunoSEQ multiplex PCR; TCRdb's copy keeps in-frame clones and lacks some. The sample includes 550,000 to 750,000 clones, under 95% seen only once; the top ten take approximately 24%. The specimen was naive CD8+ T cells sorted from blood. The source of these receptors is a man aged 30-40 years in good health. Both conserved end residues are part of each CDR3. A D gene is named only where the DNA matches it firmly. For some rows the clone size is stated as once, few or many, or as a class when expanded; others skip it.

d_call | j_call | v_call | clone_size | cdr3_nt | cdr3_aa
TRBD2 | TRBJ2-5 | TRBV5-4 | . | TGTGCCAGCAGACTAGCGGGAGGGGGCCAAGAGACCCAGTACTTC | CASRLAGGGQETQYF
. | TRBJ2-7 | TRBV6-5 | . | TGTGCCAGCAGTTACACTAAATACGAGCAGTACTTC | CASSYTKYEQYF
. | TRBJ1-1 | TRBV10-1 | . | TGCGCCAGCAGTGAGTCTCGGCACCTCACGGGGGGCACTGAAGCTTTCTTT | CASSESRHLTGGTEAFF
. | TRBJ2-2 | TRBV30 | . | TGTGCCTGGAGTGTATCCGGGGAGCTGTTTTTT | CAWSVSGELFF
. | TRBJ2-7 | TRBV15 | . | TGTGCCACCAGCAGAGATCTTGGAAACGAGCAGTACTTC | CATSRDLGNEQYF
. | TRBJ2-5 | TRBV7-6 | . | TGTGCCAGCAGCTTTCATGGGGAACAAGAGACCCAGTACTTC | CASSFHGEQETQYF
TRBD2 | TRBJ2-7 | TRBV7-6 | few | TGTGCCAGCAGCTTAGAACTAGCGGGCGAGCAGTACTTC | CASSLELAGEQYF
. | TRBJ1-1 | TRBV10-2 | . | TGCGCCAGCAGTGAGTCGTCAGTTGGGGAAGCTTTCTTT | CASSESSVGEAFF
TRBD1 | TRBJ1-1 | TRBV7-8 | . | TGTGCCAGCAGCTGGCGACAGGGCACTGAAGCTTTCTTT | CASSWRQGTEAFF
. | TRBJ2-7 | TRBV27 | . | TGTGCCAGCAGTTTGAACAGTAACTACGAGCAGTACTTC | CASSLNSNYEQYF
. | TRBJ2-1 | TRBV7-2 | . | TGTGCCAGCAGTTCCGGGACTCGGGAGCAGTTCTTC | CASSSGTREQFF
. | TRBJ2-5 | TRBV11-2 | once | TGTGCCAGCAGCCCCACAGGGTTGGGGGAGACCCAGTACTTC | CASSPTGLGETQYF
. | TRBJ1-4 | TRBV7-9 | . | TGTGCCAGCAGCATCACTGGGGGTGAAAAACTGTTTTTT | CASSITGGEKLFF
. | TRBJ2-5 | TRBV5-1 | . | TGCGCCAGCACCAAGGACAGTGGAGTCATAACCTTACCCCAAGAGACCCAGTACTTC | CASTKDSGVITLPQETQYF
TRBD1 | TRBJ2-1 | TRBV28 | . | TGTGCCAGCAGTCCGACCGGGACAGGGGGAGCAAATGAGCAGTTCTTC | CASSPTGTGGANEQFF